A selection of T cell receptor beta chains follows, all from one sample in a study of blood T cells in healthy people across ages. TCRdb recomputed calls from the 5' RACE reads with MiXCR, one row per CDR3 protein. The sample yields roughly 680,000 distinct CDR3 sequences, around 50% seen once. Sequencing used blood. Receptors were obtained from a woman aged 80 or over in good health. Each CDR3 is given with its conserved first and last residue. D genes are given only for firm matches. Clone size is not always given. Where it is, it says once, few, many or a class for expanded clones.

TRBV4-1,TRBJ2-5,many,NA,CASSQDRRQQETQYF,TGCGCCAGCAGCCAAGATCGACGACAACAAGAGACCCAGTACTTC
TRBV7-2,TRBJ2-5,many,TRBD1,CASNFQGGGETQYF,TGTGCCAGCAACTTTCAAGGGGGCGGGGAGACCCAGTACTTC
TRBV7-2,TRBJ2-1,NA,TRBD2,CASSLAYLAGVRNEQFF,TGTGCCAGCAGCTTAGCTTATCTAGCGGGAGTTCGTAATGAGCAGTTCTTC
TRBV6-2/TRBV6-3,TRBJ2-1,NA,NA,CASGEGGYANEQFF,TGTGCCAGCGGGGAGGGGGGGTATGCGAATGAGCAGTTCTTC
TRBV3-1,TRBJ2-4,NA,NA,CASSQEPTAKNIQYF,TGTGCCAGCAGCCAAGAACCGACGGCCAAAAACATTCAGTACTTC
TRBV3-1,TRBJ2-3,NA,NA,CASSRALGGDTDTQYF,TGTGCCAGCAGCCGAGCCCTAGGAGGGGACACAGATACGCAGTATTTT
TRBV20-1,TRBJ2-7,many,NA,CSAKGYEQYF,TGCAGTGCAAAGGGCTACGAGCAGTACTTC
TRBV9,TRBJ2-5,many,NA,CASSVASQETQYF,TGTGCCAGCAGCGTAGCCAGCCAAGAGACCCAGTACTTC
TRBV24-1,TRBJ2-1,NA,NA,CATSARMGSSYNEQFF,TGTGCCACCAGTGCCCGCATGGGGAGCTCCTACAATGAGCAGTTCTTC
TRBV12-3/TRBV12-4,TRBJ2-3,NA,NA,CASSASIGTDTQYF,TGTGCCAGCAGCGCTAGCATTGGGACAGATACGCAGTATTTT
TRBV20-1,TRBJ1-5,many,TRBD1,CSAGTGLQPQHF,TGCAGTGCCGGGACAGGGCTACAGCCCCAGCATTTT
TRBV6-1,TRBJ2-7,NA,TRBD2,CAGGDHLYEQYF,TGTGCCGGGGGGGACCACCTCTACGAGCAGTACTTC
TRBV7-9,TRBJ2-1,NA,NA,CASSSNRAAYNEQFF,TGTGCCAGCAGCTCGAACAGGGCAGCCTACAATGAGCAGTTCTTC
TRBV7-9,TRBJ1-1,NA,NA,CACSPVGYTEAFF,TGTGCCTGCAGCCCCGTGGGATACACTGAAGCTTTCTTT
TRBV5-1,TRBJ2-3,many,NA,CASSLGRSRYTDTQYF,TGCGCCAGCAGCTTGGGGCGGTCCCGTTACACAGATACGCAGTATTTT
TRBV6-1,TRBJ1-2,NA,TRBD1,CAALTGEDGGRGPYGYTF,TGTGCCGCCCTAACAGGGGAAGACGGGGGTCGGGGCCCCTATGGCTACACCTTC
TRBV12-3/TRBV12-4,TRBJ2-3,many,TRBD1,CASRKGATDTQYF,TGTGCCAGCAGGAAGGGGGCAACAGATACGCAGTATTTT
TRBV20-1,TRBJ1-2,NA,NA,CSAPTMAQTGRYGYTF,TGCAGTGCTCCTACCATGGCCCAAACAGGAAGATATGGCTACACCTTC
TRBV20-1,TRBJ2-3,NA,NA,CSARLGAGADTQYF,TGCAGTGCTAGACTCGGGGCTGGGGCAGATACGCAGTATTTT
TRBV20-1,TRBJ2-7,NA,TRBD2,CSATGLATYEQYF,TGCAGTGCTACGGGACTAGCCACCTACGAGCAGTACTTC
TRBV29-1,TRBJ2-1,NA,TRBD2,CSVRVSGGSYNEQFF,TGCAGCGTCAGGGTTAGCGGGGGCTCCTACAATGAGCAGTTCTTC
TRBV7-9,TRBJ2-7,many,TRBD2,CASSSGLAGVRAYEQYF,TGTGCCAGCAGCTCAGGACTAGCGGGAGTGCGTGCCTACGAGCAGTACTTC
TRBV6-1,TRBJ2-5,NA,NA,CASSESPGREETQYF,TGTGCCAGCAGTGAGTCTCCAGGGAGAGAAGAGACCCAGTACTTC
TRBV3-1,TRBJ2-7,NA,NA,CASSLKGQARREQYF,TGTGCCAGCAGCCTGAAGGGACAAGCTCGTCGGGAGCAGTACTTC
TRBV12-3/TRBV12-4,TRBJ1-6,NA,NA,CASSLVSYNSPLHF,TGTGCCAGCAGTTTAGTTAGTTATAATTCACCCCTCCACTTT
TRBV10-3,TRBJ2-3,NA,TRBD2,CAISPGGSTDTQYF,TGTGCCATCAGTCCGGGGGGAAGCACAGATACGCAGTATTTT
TRBV28,TRBJ2-7,few,NA,CAIGTLLEQYF,TGTGCCATAGGGACCCTTCTCGAGCAGTACTTC
TRBV29-1,TRBJ1-1,NA,NA,CSVEDRGRANTEAFF,TGCAGCGTTGAAGATCGCGGCAGGGCCAACACTGAAGCTTTCTTT